The T cell receptor (beta chain) described here comes from a study of blood T cell repertoires in COVID-19. Study at large: Samples of COVID-19 (acute and convalescent) were obtained from the United States, Italy and Spain.

This table comes from immunoSEQ multiplex PCR, and its TCRdb copy is limited to in-frame clones, with some not included. The data hold 130,000 or so clones, with 80% to 90% observed a single time. V was shortened by 2 bases and J by 4 bases, with 15 bases between the two germline ends. Germline V gene sequence: CDR1 LNHDA, CDR2 SQIVND (reference sequence). This CDR3 is built from 16 residues. The chain employs TRBV19 and TRBJ1-3, with TRBD1 as a possible D gene (6 bases). The sequence derives from a woman between 55 and 75 years old with acute or convalescent COVID-19. The sample was peripheral blood. CDR3 DNA: TGTGCCAGTAGTATACTGACAGGCTCGGGAGGAAACACCATATATTTT. It specifies CASSILTGSGGNTIYF.